Included here is one T cell receptor (beta chain) sequence, with context. The antigen remains unidentified. Treatment in this sample: oral pan-JAK inhibitor, 5-10 mg twice daily. The record originates from a study of CD8+ T cells in alopecia areata. Extracted RNA was reverse transcribed, and the resulting cDNA served as sequencing template. The repertoire was sequenced with immunoSEQ multiplex PCR; TCRdb's copy has only in-frame clones and lacks some. The sample has 130,000 or so clones, about 88% seen once. General observations from the study: Mice showed clearer TCR sharing than patients did, a gap that was possibly HLA-related.

Per the germline V gene, CDR1 is PRHDT and CDR2 is FYEKMQ (reference sequence). V dropped 1 base and J dropped 6 bases, with 7 bases sitting between them. This CDR3 contains 12 residues. J is TRBJ2-7 and V is TRBV13; D is perhaps TRBD1 (6 bases). The specimen was CD8+ T cells sorted from blood, collected at week 4, from a patient treated with tofacitinib. The sequence was collected from a human donor with alopecia areata. The CDR3 bases are TGTGCCAGCAGCTTAGAGGACAGCGAGCAGTACTTC. Amino acid sequence: CASSLEDSEQYF.